These T cell receptor beta chains were read from a single sample in a study of radiation and T cells in renal cell carcinoma. Sequenced by immunoSEQ multiplex PCR; TCRdb stores in-frame clones only, minus some. The sample consists of tens of thousands of clones, around three quarters of them appearing once. This specimen was blood, taken from a patient whose treatment included radiotherapy and nephrectomy. These receptors were collected from a man between 60 and 75 years old with renal cell carcinoma. The CDR3 runs from the conserved cysteine through the conserved F or W. Fields, in order: clone size, J gene, V gene, D gene, CDR3 protein, CDR3 DNA. A D gene is named only where the DNA matches it firmly. Clone size is shown for a subset of rows, as once, few, many or a class of expanded clone.

few TRBJ2-3 TRBV4-3 NA CASSQEQSQDTQYF TGCGCCAGCAGCCAAGAACAGAGCCAAGATACGCAGTATTTT
few TRBJ1-1 TRBV9 NA CASSATEWSTEAFF TGTGCCAGCAGCGCGACAGAGTGGTCGACTGAAGCTTTCTTT
NA TRBJ2-7 TRBV7-7 TRBD2 CASSLTKRGCYEQYF TGTGCCAGCAGCTTAACTAAGCGGGGGTGTTACGAGCAGTACTTC
once TRBJ2-3 TRBV15 TRBD2 CATSRERTSGGAKYF TGTGCCACCAGCAGAGAGAGGACTAGCGGGGGGGCAAAGTATTTT
few TRBJ1-2 TRBV7-2 TRBD1 CASSFDRVNYGYTF TGTGCCAGCAGCTTCGACAGGGTAAACTATGGCTACACCTTC
NA TRBJ2-1 TRBV7-2 NA CASSLAGASNEQFF TGTGCCAGCAGTTTGGCGGGGGCGTCCAATGAGCAGTTCTTC
NA TRBJ2-1 TRBV6-4 TRBD2 CASSTLRGGTIEQFF TGTGCCAGCAGCACATTGCGGGGGGGCACGATTGAGCAGTTCTTC
NA TRBJ1-2 TRBV5-1 NA CASSPGGDYGYTF TGCGCCAGCAGCCCCGGGGGAGACTATGGCTACACCTTC
NA TRBJ1-2 TRBV7-8 TRBD1 CASTSDRGRGYTF TGTGCCAGCACATCGGACAGGGGGAGAGGCTACACCTTC
NA TRBJ1-5 TRBV10-3 NA CATRGTTNQPQHF TGTGCCACCCGGGGGACCACAAATCAGCCCCAGCATTTT
NA TRBJ2-5 TRBV18 NA CASLTETETQYF TGTGCCAGCCTCACAGAGACGGAGACCCAGTACTTC
NA TRBJ2-7 TRBV5-1 TRBD1 CASSLGQGFSYEQYF TGCGCCAGCAGCCTGGGACAGGGGTTTTCCTACGAGCAGTACTTC
NA TRBJ2-3 TRBV7-9 NA CASSFSTDTQYF TGTGCCAGCAGCTTTAGCACAGATACGCAGTATTTT
NA TRBJ1-2 TRBV29-1 NA CSVVAGFGYTF TGCAGCGTTGTTGCGGGGTTTGGCTACACCTTC
NA TRBJ2-3 TRBV7-9 TRBD2 CAGTAGAGVSDTQYF TGTGCCGGAACTGCGGGAGCGGGAGTTTCAGATACGCAGTATTTT
many TRBJ1-1 TRBV11-2 NA CASSSDRINTEAFF TGTGCCAGCAGCTCTGACAGAATAAACACTGAAGCTTTCTTT
NA TRBJ1-2 TRBV6-6 NA CASSIETGSAGYTF TGTGCCAGCTCCATAGAGACGGGGTCTGCTGGCTACACCTTC
few TRBJ1-1 TRBV9 NA CASSVGGFNTEAFF TGTGCCAGCAGCGTAGGAGGGTTTAACACTGAAGCTTTCTTT
NA TRBJ2-3 TRBV5-1 TRBD2 CASSLRLAGGWDTQYF TGCGCCAGCAGCTTGAGACTAGCGGGAGGTTGGGATACGCAGTATTTT
NA TRBJ1-6 TRBV27 TRBD1 CASSPDRANSPLHF TGTGCCAGCAGTCCGGACAGGGCTAATTCACCCCTCCACTTT
NA TRBJ2-3 TRBV19 TRBD2 CASSRGTSGRMSDTQYF TGTGCCAGTAGTAGAGGGACTAGCGGGAGAATGTCAGATACGCAGTATTTT
NA TRBJ2-2 TRBV10-1 NA CASSDEGLLANTGELFF TGCGCCAGCAGTGACGAAGGCCTACTAGCGAACACCGGGGAGCTGTTTTTT
NA TRBJ2-3 TRBV30 TRBD2 CAWRQAGERDTQYF TGTGCCTGGAGACAAGCGGGAGAGAGAGATACGCAGTATTTT
once TRBJ1-2 TRBV7-2 TRBD1 CASSNRGHGYTF TGTGCCAGCAGCAACAGGGGGCATGGCTACACCTTC
NA TRBJ1-5 TRBV7-9 NA CASSGETGLGGQPQHF TGTGCCAGCAGCGGTGAAACAGGGTTGGGGGGTCAGCCCCAGCATTTT
NA TRBJ1-5 TRBV9 TRBD1 CASSTGGRGQPQHF TGTGCCAGCAGCACAGGGGGCAGGGGTCAGCCCCAGCATTTT
NA TRBJ2-1 TRBV12-5 NA CASGFPATSYNEQFF TGTGCTAGTGGTTTCCCGGCCACCTCATACAATGAGCAGTTCTTC
NA TRBJ2-1 TRBV9 TRBD1 CASSGTGWNEQFF TGTGCCAGCAGTGGGACAGGGTGGAATGAGCAGTTCTTC
once TRBJ1-1 TRBV20-1 NA CSAPQNTEAFF TGCAGTGCTCCTCAGAACACTGAAGCTTTCTTT
NA TRBJ1-2 TRBV27 TRBD1 CASGNRDRVSSNYGYTF TGTGCCAGCGGGAACCGGGACAGGGTTTCTAGTAACTATGGCTACACCTTC